What follows are 27 T cell receptor beta chains derived from one specimen sequenced in a study of read filtering for tumor transcriptome and immune sequencing. The library was built from 400 to 500 ng RNA with molecular barcoded adaptors for alpha/delta and beta/gamma chains. TCRdb independently ran MiXCR on the reads; one entry per CDR3 protein. Among about 90,000 distinct CDR3 sequences listed, about 12% were seen once. The source material was a population of CD138-negative cells sorted from bone marrow. The receptors here all came from a donor aged 40 or older with multiple myeloma.

The table lists this clonotype with many counts. The chain joins TRBV28 to TRBJ2-3; 8 bases line up with TRBD1. CDR3 length: 13 amino acids. V was pared by 10 bases and J by 4 bases, with 7 bases of the junction left unmatched. From germline, CDR1 is MDHEN and CDR2 SYDVKM. The DNA for the CDR3 is TGTGCCACAGAGACAGGGGTGGCAGATACGCAGTATTTT. Its protein product is CATETGVADTQYF.

This clonotype was observed at least ten times. V gene TRBV10-1 combines with J gene TRBJ1-1; D perhaps matches TRBD1 (5 bases). Germline CDR1 WNHNN, CDR2 SYGVQD (reference sequence). Trimming cost V 5 bases and J 0 bases, with 13 bases left between them. This CDR3 comprises 15 residues. CDR3 amino acids: CASSPGTGMNTEAFF. In DNA, the CDR3 is TGCGCCAGCAGTCCCGGGACCGGTATGAACACTGAAGCTTTCTTT.

This clonotype appeared many times. A much larger clone lies a single base off, so this may be a read error. The chain carries TRBV7-8 and TRBJ2-1, with 7 bases fitting TRBD2. The CDR3 length is 15 residues. CDR1 SGHVS and CDR2 FQNEAQ come from the germline V gene. The CDR3 here is CASSLGGGRANGQFF. The CDR3 DNA is TGTGCCAGCAGCTTAGGTGGCGGGAGAGCCAATGGGCAGTTCTTC.

The rearrangement uses TRBV2 and TRBJ2-2; D is uncertain. Germline V gene data show CDR1 as SNHLY and CDR2 as FYNNEI. Trimming left V 3 bases short and J 0 bases short, with 17 bases between. This CDR3 has 18 amino acids. CDR3 sequence: CASSEERVGRTNTGELFF. The CDR3 DNA follows: TGTGCCAGCAGTGAGGAGAGAGTGGGCCGCACGAACACCGGGGAGCTGTTTTTT.

This clonotype occurred many times. At one boundary the junction diverges from the germline segment, which might be a read error. J is TRBJ2-6 and V is TRBV29-1; D ambiguous. This CDR3 is built from 12 residues. Germline values: CDR1 SQVTM, CDR2 ANQGSEA. Written as DNA, the CDR3 is TGCAGCTTTGACGCTGGGGCCAACGTCCTGACTTTC. Translated, it gives CSFDAGANVLTF.

This clonotype was seen at least ten times. The chain links TRBV7-9 to TRBJ1-1; a possible D gene is TRBD1 (5 bases). Germline V gene sequence: CDR1 SEHNR, CDR2 FQNEAQ (reference sequence). The CDR3 runs to 14 residues. Trimming shortened V by 3 bases and J by 1 base, and 9 bases separated the two germline ends. The CDR3 DNA sequence: TGTGCCAGCAGCTTGGATGGGGCGAACACTGAAGCTTTCTTT. Its translation: CASSLDGANTEAFF. The variable domain in full, with the rest retrieved from reference TRBV7-9 and TRBJ1-1, is DTGVSQNPRHKITKRGQNVTFRCDPISEHNRLYWYRQTLGQGPEFLTYFQNEAQLEKSRLLSDRFSAERPKGSFSTLEIQRTEQGDSAMYLCASSLDGANTEAFFGQGTRLTVV.

This clonotype was recorded at least ten times. The rearrangement joins TRBV28 to TRBJ2-1; 8 nucleotides agree with TRBD2. CDR3 length equals 15 residues. V shed 6 bases and J 4 bases; nucleotides not matched to a gene: 8. Looked up from germline, CDR1 is MDHEN and CDR2 is SYDVKM. CDR3 sequence: CASRPYSGDYNEQFF. The CDR3 coding sequence is TGTGCCAGCAGACCTTATAGCGGGGATTACAATGAGCAGTTCTTC.

This clonotype was seen ten or more times. The rearrangement uses TRBV6-2 or TRBV6-3 and TRBJ1-2; 9 bases line up with TRBD1. Germline V lookup: CDR1 MNHEY, CDR2 SVGEGT. The CDR3 contains 13 residues. Trimming removed 6 bases from V and 8 bases from J; junction bases left unmatched: 7. The CDR3 reads CASRLQGASGYTF. The CDR3, as DNA: TGTGCCAGCAGACTACAGGGGGCGAGCGGCTACACCTTC.

This sequence joins TRBV12-3 or TRBV12-4 and TRBJ1-5, with D hard to call. With 6 bases removed from V and 4 bases from J, the gap between germline ends came to 13 bases. The CDR3 loop spans 14 amino acids. This chain's CDR3 is CASSPVGRNQPQHF. The DNA of the CDR3 is TGTGCCAGCAGCCCCGTGGGAAGAAATCAGCCCCAGCATTTT.

With regard to this clonotype: This likely came from a read error, as a far larger clone is one base away. V usage is TRBV7-2 and J usage is TRBJ2-1; 11 bases fit TRBD2. The CDR3 runs to 18 residues. Germline CDR1 SGHTA, CDR2 FQGNSA. J lost 4 bases, V lost 3 bases, and 11 bases had no gene match. CDR3 residues: CASSLRTSGCNVYNEQFF. CDR3 nucleotides: TGTGCCAGCAGCTTGAGGACTAGCGGGTGTAATGTGTACAATGAGCAGTTCTTC.

With respect to this clonotype: One base away lies a much larger clone, so this may be a sequencing read error. The CDR3 does not end in the conserved phenylalanine or tryptophan, so this is likely a read error. V is TRBV6-1 and J is TRBJ2-3; D unclear. Trimming left V 4 bases short and J 2 bases short, with 13 bases between. Germline V lookup: CDR1 MNHNS, CDR2 SASEGT. The CDR3 has 15 amino acids. The CDR3 loop reads CASSAGRITTDTQYS. As DNA, the CDR3 is TGTGCCAGCAGTGCGGGCAGGATAACCACAGATACGCAGTATTCT.

This clonotype appeared once. A far larger clone is a single base away, which makes a read error likely. J is TRBJ1-1 and V is TRBV6-5, with 10 bases that match TRBD1. The CDR3 runs 14 residues. CDR1 is MNHEY and CDR2 is SVGAGI in the germline V gene. The CDR3 DNA sequence: TGTGCCAGCACCCTTCTGACAGGGGGCACTGGAGCTTTCTTT. Translation gives CASTLLTGGTGAFF.

This clonotype was recorded at least ten times. The chain is built from TRBV2 and TRBJ2-3; tentative D call: TRBD2 (6 bases). Trimming removed 5 bases from V and 5 bases from J, with 23 bases in between. Germline V gene data show CDR1 as SNHLY and CDR2 as FYNNEI. The CDR3 runs 17 residues. CDR3 nucleotide sequence: TGTGCCAGCAGTCCATTTTCCGGGGGATCAGCAGGAGATACGCAGTATTTT. Translated: CASSPFSGGSAGDTQYF.

This clonotype was counted between two and nine times. This rearrangement joins TRBV29-1 to TRBJ2-3; 12 nucleotides align to TRBD2. Per the germline V gene, CDR1 is SQVTM and CDR2 is ANQGSEA. Germline trimming cut 3 bases from V and 6 bases from J; bases unmatched to any gene: 7. CDR3 length: 15 residues. CDR3 coding DNA: TGCAGCGTTGATGTAGCTAGCGGGAGGGGTGATACGCAGTATTTT. The encoded protein is CSVDVASGRGDTQYF.

This chain joins TRBV12-3 or TRBV12-4 and TRBJ1-1, with D tentatively TRBD1 (6 bases). The CDR3 is 13 residues long. V was cut by 6 bases and J by 7 bases, with 15 bases left in between. The chain's CDR3 is CASRRQETGEAFF. Written as DNA, the CDR3 is TGTGCCAGCAGACGACAGGAGACGGGTGAAGCTTTCTTT.

This clonotype has a handful of counts. V and J are TRBV11-3 and TRBJ2-2; 7 bases map to TRBD1. Germline-derived CDR1 and CDR2 are SGHNT and YENEEA. This CDR3 contains 15 residues. V shed 5 bases, J shed 3 bases, and the junction held 6 bases outside the gene matches. The DNA for the CDR3 is TGTGCCAGCAGCGTGACAGGGTCGGACACCGGGGAGCTGTTTTTT. Translation gives CASSVTGSDTGELFF.

This clonotype was observed at least ten times. The chain links TRBV7-9 to TRBJ2-2; 7 positions agree with TRBD1. Trimming cost V 6 bases and J 6 bases; bases outside gene matches: 4. CDR1 SEHNR and CDR2 FQNEAQ come from the germline V gene (reference sequence). The CDR3 has 13 amino acids. CDR3 sequence (DNA): TGTGCCAGCAGGCGACAGGGAGCCGGGGAGCTGTTTTTT. Translation gives CASRRQGAGELFF.

A word on this clonotype: A much larger clonotype is one base distant, so this may be a read error. V and J are TRBV10-3 and TRBJ1-1; D unclear. The CDR3 is 13 amino acids. Germline V gene data show CDR1 as ENHRY and CDR2 as SYGVKD. Trimming took off 8 bases at V and 5 bases at J, with 15 bases between the two ends. CDR3 DNA: TGTGCCATCTCAGTTGAGGGTGAGACTGAAGCTTTCTTT. It codes for CAISVEGETEAFF.

This clonotype was seen repeatedly, ten times or more. This chain connects TRBV7-3 to TRBJ2-2; D call uncertain. The CDR3 loop spans 18 amino acids. Germline-derived CDR1 and CDR2 are SGHTA and FQGTGA. V lost 0 bases, J lost 3 bases, and 17 bases lay in between. The CDR3 is CASSLTPRPRPDTGELFF. CDR3 in DNA: TGTGCCAGCAGCTTAACTCCTCGGCCCAGACCCGACACCGGGGAGCTGTTTTTT.

A few counts support this clonotype. The chain uses TRBV29-1 and TRBJ1-1; 9 nucleotides match TRBD1. Germline V lookup: CDR1 SQVTM, CDR2 ANQGSEA. This CDR3 has 14 amino acids. V trimming: 6 bases; J trimming: 2 bases; junction bases outside the gene matches: 7. CDR3 coding DNA: TGCAGCGTCGTCCGGACAGGGGCAAACACTGAAGCTTTCTTT. Protein sequence: CSVVRTGANTEAFF.

This clonotype was observed at least ten times. The gene calls are TRBV15 and TRBJ1-5; D ambiguous. V was trimmed by 4 bases and J by 0 bases, leaving 16 bases between them. The V gene's germline CDR1 is LNHNV and CDR2 YYDKDF (reference sequence). CDR3 length equals 17 residues. As DNA, the CDR3 is TGTGCCACCAGCAACCCCTCAGGACGGAATAGCAATCAGCCCCAGCATTTT. Its protein is CATSNPSGRNSNQPQHF.

This clonotype has a count of ten or more. This sequence joins TRBV29-1 and TRBJ2-4; D is undetermined. The CDR3 length is 13 residues. Looked up from germline, CDR1 is SQVTM and CDR2 is ANQGSEA. V lost 7 bases, J lost 7 bases, and 17 bases lay in between. The CDR3 DNA follows: TGCAGCGCAGAGGACCCCGCTGGTAACATTCAGTACTTC. Translated, it gives CSAEDPAGNIQYF.

In this sample, this clonotype turned up many times. The chain has TRBV20-1 and TRBJ2-2; TRBD1 matches 7 bases. Per the germline V gene, CDR1 is DFQATT and CDR2 is SNEGSKA (reference sequence). J lost 1 base, V lost 5 bases, and 4 bases had no gene match. The CDR3 extends over 14 amino acids. CDR3 bases: TGCAGTGCTCGAAACAGGGGGAACACCGGGGAGCTGTTTTTT. Amino acids: CSARNRGNTGELFF.

This clonotype was recorded many times. The chain carries TRBV5-1 and TRBJ2-3; D call uncertain. Germline V gene data show CDR1 as SGHRS and CDR2 as YFSETQ. V lost 3 bases to trimming and J lost 2 bases, with 13 bases between them. This CDR3 is 15 amino acids long. CDR3 region: CASSSLTLNTDTQYF. The CDR3, as DNA: TGCGCCAGCAGCTCACTGACACTGAACACAGATACGCAGTATTTT.

This clonotype was counted many times. V gene TRBV10-3 combines with J gene TRBJ2-2; D gene unclear. Trimming took 0 bases from V and 1 from J, leaving 3 bases between them. CDR1 and CDR2 from the germline V gene are ENHRY and SYGVKD. This CDR3 spans 14 amino acids. The CDR3 sequence: CAISESENTGELFF. The CDR3 nucleotides are TGTGCCATCAGTGAGTCGGAGAACACCGGGGAGCTGTTTTTT.

This clonotype occurred many times. V and J are TRBV29-1 and TRBJ1-5, with D perhaps matching TRBD1 (5 bases). Trimming took 6 bases from V and 2 from J, leaving 11 bases between them. CDR1 is SQVTM, CDR2 ANQGSEA, per germline. This CDR3 comprises 13 residues. The CDR3 DNA sequence: TGCAGCGTCCGAGGGGCTGGCAATCAGCCCCAGCATTTT. Residues: CSVRGAGNQPQHF.

The chain joins TRBV19 to TRBJ1-1; D may be TRBD1 (6 bases). In germline, CDR1 is LNHDA, CDR2 SQIVND (reference sequence). The V and J ends lost 5 bases and 5 bases respectively, with 30 bases between them. This CDR3 contains 19 residues. The CDR3 bases are TGTGCCAGTAGTCCCCCCAGGCGGTTTTCGGGGGTCAGGGGTACTGAAGCTTTCTTT. Its translation: CASSPPRRFSGVRGTEAFF.